This T cell receptor beta chain was recovered during a study of beta chain bispecific antibodies for T cell cancers. Study context: Healthy donor T cells cocultured with leukemia lines and bispecific antibodies. HPB-ALL carried surface TRBV5-5, while Jurkat carried TRBV12-3.

In its sample, this clonotype was seen many times. As yet, its antigen is unknown. Study-level points and caveats: In these mixed samples, most targeted TRBV reads derived from the leukemia cell line.

T cells were expanded from blood mononuclear cells for 3 to 4 days with anti-CD3 OKT3 or CD3/CD28 beads. The V and J ends lost 4 bases and 5 bases respectively, with 11 bases between them. The CDR3 spans 12 residues. The germline V gene has CDR1 SQVTM and CDR2 ANQGSEA. TCRdb reanalysed the 5' RACE reads using MiXCR and keeps one entry per CDR3 protein. This table has around 8,600 distinct CDR3 sequences, 2.2% appearing once. The starting material was T cells from a healthy donor cultured with Jurkat leukemia cells, obtained from a culture containing an anti-CD19 bispecific antibody. The chain employs TRBV29-1 and TRBJ2-5; D is uncertain. The receptor's source is a human donor in good health. Some clones in this sample may be carry-over from other donors' samples. CDR3 DNA sequence: TGCAGCGTTGGGCCTTTGGTCGAGACCCAGTACTTC. This gives the protein CSVGPLVETQYF.